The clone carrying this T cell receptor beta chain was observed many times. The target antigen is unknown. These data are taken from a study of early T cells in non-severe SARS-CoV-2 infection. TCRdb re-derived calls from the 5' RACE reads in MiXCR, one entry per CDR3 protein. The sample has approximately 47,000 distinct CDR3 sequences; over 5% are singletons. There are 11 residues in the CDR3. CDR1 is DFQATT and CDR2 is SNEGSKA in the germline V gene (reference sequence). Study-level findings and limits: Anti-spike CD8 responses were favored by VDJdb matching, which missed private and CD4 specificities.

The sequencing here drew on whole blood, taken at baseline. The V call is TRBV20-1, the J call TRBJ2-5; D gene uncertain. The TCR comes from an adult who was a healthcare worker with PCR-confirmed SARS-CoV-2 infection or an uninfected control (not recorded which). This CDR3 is CSGKVGETQYF. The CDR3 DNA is TGCAGCGGAAAAGTGGGCGAGACCCAGTACTTC.